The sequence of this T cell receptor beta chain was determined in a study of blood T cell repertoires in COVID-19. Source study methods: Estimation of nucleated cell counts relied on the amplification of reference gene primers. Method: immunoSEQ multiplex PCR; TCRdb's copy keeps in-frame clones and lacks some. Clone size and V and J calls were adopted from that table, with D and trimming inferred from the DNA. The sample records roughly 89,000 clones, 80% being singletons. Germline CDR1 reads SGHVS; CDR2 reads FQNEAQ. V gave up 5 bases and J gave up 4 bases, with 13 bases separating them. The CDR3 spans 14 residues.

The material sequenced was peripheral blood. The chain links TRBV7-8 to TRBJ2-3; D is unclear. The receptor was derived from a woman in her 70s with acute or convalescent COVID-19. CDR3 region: CASSPRLVADTQYF. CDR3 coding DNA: TGTGCCAGCAGCCCCCGACTGGTGGCAGATACGCAGTATTTT. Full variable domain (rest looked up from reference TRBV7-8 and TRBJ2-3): GAGVSQSPRYKVAKRGQDVALRCDPISGHVSLFWYQQALGQGPEFLTYFQNEAQLDKSGLPSDRFFAERPEGSVSTLKIQRTQQEDSAVYLCASSPRLVADTQYFGPGTRLTVL.